This paragraph reports one T cell receptor beta chain. V lost 5 bases and J lost 8; bases outside the gene matches: 10. The length of the CDR3 is 15 residues. Looked up from germline, CDR1 is SGHRS and CDR2 is YFSETQ. Clones were read by immunoSEQ multiplex PCR, and TCRdb kept only the in-frame ones, dropping some. Among about 190,000 clones listed, roughly four fifths were seen once. This entry comes from a study of blood T cell repertoires in COVID-19. Study-wide context: T cells, B-cell-depleted T cells, or PBMCs supplied cDNA or gDNA.

Material: peripheral blood. This chain joins TRBV5-1 and TRBJ2-1; TRBD2 matches at 10 bases. The sequence came from a woman in her forties with acute or convalescent COVID-19. For the CDR3, the DNA is TGCGCCAGCAGGCGTCCGGGACTAGCGTTCGATGAGCAGTTCTTC. Its protein product is CASRRPGLAFDEQFF.